This T cell receptor beta chain was captured by sequencing in a study of T cells in Graves' hyperthyroidism and ophthalmopathy. TCR beta CDR3 region amplification was performed from RNA transcripts. First-round RT-PCR targeting the TCR CDR3 was performed with the HTBI primer set. TCRdb reanalysed the multiplex PCR reads using MiXCR and keeps one entry per CDR3 protein. The sample has about 400,000 distinct CDR3 sequences; about 16% are singletons. Between the trimmed V and J ends, which lost 4 bases and 0 bases, there was a span of 10 bases. CDR1 is KGHSH and CDR2 is LQKENI in the germline V gene. The CDR3 has 14 amino acids.

The sequencing input was blood. The sequence was obtained from a woman aged 25 to 39 with Graves' hyperthyroidism. The gene calls are TRBV18 and TRBJ2-7, with D perhaps matching TRBD2 (5 bases). CDR3 DNA sequence: TGTGCCAGCTCACGGGAGTTGGGCTCCTACGAGCAGTACTTC. This gives the protein CASSRELGSYEQYF.